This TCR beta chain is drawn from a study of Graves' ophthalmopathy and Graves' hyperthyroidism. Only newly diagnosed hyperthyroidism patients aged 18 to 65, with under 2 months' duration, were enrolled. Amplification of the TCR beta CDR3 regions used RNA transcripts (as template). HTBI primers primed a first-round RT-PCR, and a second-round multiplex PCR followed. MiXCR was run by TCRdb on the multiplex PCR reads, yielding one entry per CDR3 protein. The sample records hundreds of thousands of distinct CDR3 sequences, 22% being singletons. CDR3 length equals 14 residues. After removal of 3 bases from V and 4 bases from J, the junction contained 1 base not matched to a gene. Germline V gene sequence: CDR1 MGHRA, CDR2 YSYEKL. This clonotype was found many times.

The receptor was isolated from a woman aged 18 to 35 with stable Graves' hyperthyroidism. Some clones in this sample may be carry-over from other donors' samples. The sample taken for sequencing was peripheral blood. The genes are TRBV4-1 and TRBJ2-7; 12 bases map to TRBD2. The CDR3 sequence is CASSHGTSGYEQYF. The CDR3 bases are TGCGCCAGCAGCCATGGGACTAGCGGGTACGAGCAGTACTTC.